A single sample gave rise to the 24 T cell receptor beta chains below, sequenced in a study of siplizumab effects on memory and regulatory T cells. Clones were read by immunoSEQ multiplex PCR, and TCRdb kept only the in-frame ones, dropping some. The sample consists of tens of thousands of clones, 75% to 95% of them appearing once. The source material was CD8+ T cells sorted from blood. The receptors here all came from a human donor in good health.

The genes are TRBV25-1 and TRBJ2-3; 7 bases fit TRBD2. V shed 2 bases, J shed 2 bases, and the junction held 1 base outside the gene matches. CDR1 and CDR2 from the germline V gene are MGHDK and SYGVNS. The CDR3 is made up of 14 amino acids. Here the CDR3 reads CASSESGNTDTQYF. As DNA, the CDR3 is TGTGCCAGCAGTGAAAGCGGGAACACAGATACGCAGTATTTT.

The chain combines TRBV6-5 with TRBJ2-3; unclear D gene. V lost 6 bases and J lost 0, with 13 bases in between. Germline assignment: CDR1 MNHEY and CDR2 SVGAGI. CDR3 size: 15 residues. For the CDR3, the DNA is TGTGCCAGCAGCCGGTACAGCGACAGCACAGATACGCAGTATTTT. It yields the protein CASSRYSDSTDTQYF.

This clone was seen only a few times. CDR3: CASSQEVTGYQPQHF. The CDR3 DNA follows: TGTGCCAGCAGCCAAGAGGTTACCGGCTATCAGCCCCAGCATTTT. The gene calls are TRBV4-2 and TRBJ1-5, with D unresolved. The CDR3 is 15 amino acids. Between the trimmed V and J ends, which lost 0 bases and 5 bases, there was a span of 11 bases. The germline gives CDR1 LGHNA, CDR2 YNFKEQ.

This chain connects TRBV5-5 to TRBJ1-4; TRBD1 matches 10 bases. The CDR3 runs 14 residues. Trimming removed 4 bases from V and 8 bases from J; junction bases left unmatched: 5. Germline CDR1 is SGHKS and CDR2 is YYEKEE (reference sequence). The chain's CDR3 is CASSHLGQGEKLFF. The CDR3 DNA is TGTGCCAGCAGCCACCTGGGACAGGGGGAAAAACTGTTTTTT.

This chain connects TRBV7-9 to TRBJ2-1; no reliable D call. Germline V CDR1 and CDR2: SEHNR, FQNEAQ (reference sequence). This CDR3 is built from 15 residues. V was trimmed by 3 bases and J by 8 bases, leaving 17 bases between them. The CDR3 DNA reads as TGTGCCAGCAGCTTTTCCGTCCGTGGAGACTATGAGCAGTTCTTC. Amino acids: CASSFSVRGDYEQFF.

This clone occurred once. The CDR3 region is CASSIDRSSGRPETQYF. CDR3 sequence (DNA): TGTGCCAGTAGTATAGATCGATCTAGCGGGAGACCAGAGACCCAGTACTTC. V is TRBV19 and J is TRBJ2-5; 10 bases are shared with TRBD2. There are 17 residues in the CDR3. Looked up from germline, CDR1 is LNHDA and CDR2 is SQIVND (reference sequence). Trimming took 0 bases from V and 4 from J; bases not matched to a gene: 8.

The gene calls are TRBV15 and TRBJ2-7; D is ambiguous. The CDR3 loop spans 13 amino acids. The germline CDR1 and CDR2 sequences are LNHNV and YYDKDF (reference sequence). Trimming shortened V by 0 bases and J by 3 bases, and 6 bases separated the two germline ends. The CDR3 protein is CATSRDTLYEQYF. In nucleotides, the CDR3 is TGTGCCACCAGCAGAGATACCCTCTACGAGCAGTACTTC.

With regard to this clone: Other DNA sequences within the sample encode an identical CDR3. The chain couples TRBV7-2 to TRBJ1-2, with D possibly being TRBD1 (5 bases). This CDR3 has 14 residues. Germline V gene data show CDR1 as SGHTA and CDR2 as FQGNSA. The V and J ends lost 9 bases and 3 bases respectively, with 17 bases between them. This chain's CDR3 is CASSPSGGDYGYTF. For the CDR3, the DNA is TGTGCCAGTAGCCCCTCGGGAGGGGACTATGGCTACACCTTC.

The chain couples TRBV2 to TRBJ2-7; D might be TRBD1 (5 bases). The CDR3 runs to 12 residues. The germline V gene has CDR1 SNHLY and CDR2 FYNNEI. Trimming left V 6 bases short and J 3 bases short, with 9 bases between. CDR3 loop: CASRQGIYEQYF. The CDR3 DNA is TGTGCCAGCAGGCAGGGTATCTACGAGCAGTACTTC.

The chain carries TRBV2 and TRBJ2-3; no reliable D call. This CDR3 region has 13 residues. Germline-derived CDR1 and CDR2 are SNHLY and FYNNEI. Trimming took 8 bases from V and 0 from J, leaving 9 bases between them. The CDR3 DNA reads as TGTGCCAGCTCGGTGAGGAGCACAGATACGCAGTATTTT. This translates into CASSVRSTDTQYF.

J is TRBJ1-2 and V is TRBV15; the D is unclear. The V gene's germline CDR1 is LNHNV and CDR2 YYDKDF (reference sequence). This CDR3 is built from 14 residues. Trimming stripped 4 bases from V and 4 bases from J, with 13 bases between. CDR3 sequence reads: CATSNRVDSYGYTF. Here the CDR3 DNA reads TGTGCCACCAGCAATCGCGTCGATTCCTATGGCTACACCTTC.

This clone has only one observation. The rearrangement joins TRBV27 to TRBJ2-3; D is ambiguous. The CDR3 runs to 14 residues. Looked up from germline, CDR1 is MNHEY and CDR2 is SMNVEV (reference sequence). Trimming pared 6 bases from V and 4 bases from J, leaving 14 bases between. CDR3 in DNA: TGTGCCAGCAGACCAGGATTTAGTCCAGATACGCAGTATTTT. This codes for CASRPGFSPDTQYF.

The V call is TRBV5-1, the J call TRBJ1-1; D gene ambiguous. Per the germline V gene, CDR1 is SGHRS and CDR2 is YFSETQ. CDR3 length equals 16 residues. V shed 0 bases and J shed 1 base, with 13 bases lying between them. The DNA of the CDR3 is TGCGCCAGCAGCTTGGGGAATAGGGTCCAGAACACTGAAGCTTTCTTT. Amino acid sequence: CASSLGNRVQNTEAFF.

The V gene is TRBV30, the J gene TRBJ1-3; TRBD1 is a possible D gene (5 bases). Trimming removed 3 bases at V and 0 bases at J, with 9 bases between. CDR1 is GTSNPN, CDR2 SVGIG, per germline (reference sequence). This CDR3 is built from 14 residues. In DNA form, the CDR3 reads TGTGCCTGGAGCCGGGGGAGCTCTGGAAACACCATATATTTT. Translated, it gives CAWSRGSSGNTIYF.

This chain connects TRBV4-2 to TRBJ2-7; 8 nucleotides match TRBD1. V gave up 5 bases and J gave up 5 bases; unmatched junction bases: 8. CDR3 length: 14 residues. The germline gives CDR1 LGHNA, CDR2 YNFKEQ. Here the CDR3 DNA reads TGTGCCAGCAGCTCGGACAGGGACCTTAACGAGCAGTACTTC. As protein: CASSSDRDLNEQYF.

The gene calls are TRBV5-4 and TRBJ2-7, with D possibly matching TRBD1 (5 bases). There are 13 residues in the CDR3. V gave up 5 bases and J gave up 1 base, with 10 bases separating them. The germline V gene encodes CDR1 SGHNT and CDR2 YYREEE (reference sequence). CDR3 loop: CASSHTGSYEQYF. The CDR3 bases are TGTGCCAGCAGTCATACAGGATCCTACGAGCAGTACTTC.

V gene TRBV6-1 combines with J gene TRBJ2-1, with 9 positions matching TRBD2. The germline CDR1 and CDR2 sequences are MNHNS and SASEGT. This CDR3 is built from 16 residues. The V gene end was trimmed by 2 bases and the J gene end by 6 bases; junction bases not matched to a gene: 8. The DNA of the CDR3 is TGTGCCAGCAGTGAACCTGTAGCGGGAGTGATCAATGAGCAGTTCTTC. Amino acid sequence: CASSEPVAGVINEQFF.

The CDR3 nucleotides are TGTGCCAGCAGCGGGCCCACGGACCCCTACGAGCAGTACTTC. It yields the protein CASSGPTDPYEQYF. The chain uses TRBV7-9 and TRBJ2-7; D gene unclear. V gave up 5 bases and J gave up 2 bases, with 13 bases separating them. The CDR3 totals 14 residues. CDR1 is SEHNR and CDR2 is FQNEAQ in the germline V gene (reference sequence).

The chain links TRBV19 to TRBJ2-3, with 7 bases aligning to TRBD2. V trimming: 5 bases; J trimming: 2 bases; junction bases outside the gene matches: 16. Looked up from germline, CDR1 is LNHDA and CDR2 is SQIVND (reference sequence). This CDR3 is built from 18 residues. DNA of the CDR3: TGTGCCAGTAGTTTGCCGGGCCACGGGGGAGGGAACACAGATACGCAGTATTTT. Amino acid sequence: CASSLPGHGGGNTDTQYF.

The rearrangement links TRBV12-5 to TRBJ2-1; possible D gene TRBD1, 6 bases. Germline V gene lookup returns CDR1 LGHNT and CDR2 FRNRAP. Trimming stripped 7 bases from V and 2 bases from J, with 15 bases between. The CDR3 consists of 15 residues. The CDR3 spells CASVSMGAPYNEQFF. The CDR3 coding sequence is TGTGCTAGTGTGTCGATGGGGGCCCCCTACAATGAGCAGTTCTTC.

The chain has TRBV19 and TRBJ2-5; D is perhaps TRBD2 (5 bases). This CDR3 region has 13 residues. Germline assignment: CDR1 LNHDA and CDR2 SQIVND (reference sequence). The V gene lost 3 bases and the J gene lost 5 bases, with 10 bases spanning the gap. CDR3 in amino acids: CASSIWGAETQYF. The DNA of the CDR3 is TGTGCCAGTAGTATCTGGGGAGCGGAGACCCAGTACTTC.

J is TRBJ1-2 and V is TRBV20-1; D not certain. The CDR3 is made up of 10 amino acids. The V end lost 6 bases, the J end lost 8 bases, and 10 bases lay between the germline ends. Germline values: CDR1 DFQATT, CDR2 SNEGSKA (reference sequence). The CDR3 sequence is CSARVRGYTF. CDR3 bases: TGCAGTGCGCGGGTCCGCGGCTACACCTTC.

This rearrangement joins TRBV16 to TRBJ1-2; tentatively, D is TRBD1 (5 bases). This CDR3 region has 14 residues. Germline-derived CDR1 and CDR2 are KGHSY and FQNENV. The germline V and J ends were trimmed by 2 bases and 3 bases, with 10 bases remaining between them. The CDR3 nucleotides read TGTGCCAGCAGCCAACCGGGGGAGCACTATGGCTACACCTTC. Translated: CASSQPGEHYGYTF.

The chain links TRBV19 to TRBJ1-6; D is uncertain. CDR1 is LNHDA, CDR2 SQIVND, per germline (reference sequence). Trimming took off 3 bases at V and 5 bases at J, with 11 bases between the two ends. The CDR3 totals 15 residues. The CDR3 loop reads CASSIDGADNSPLHF. For the CDR3, the DNA is TGTGCCAGTAGTATTGACGGCGCGGATAATTCACCCCTCCACTTT. Supplemented by reference TRBV19 and TRBJ1-6, the full variable domain reads DGGITQSPKYLFRKEGQNVTLSCEQNLNHDAMYWYRQDPGQGLRLIYYSQIVNDFQKGDIAEGYSVSREKKESFPLTVTSAQKNPTAFYLCASSIDGADNSPLHFGNGTRLTVT.